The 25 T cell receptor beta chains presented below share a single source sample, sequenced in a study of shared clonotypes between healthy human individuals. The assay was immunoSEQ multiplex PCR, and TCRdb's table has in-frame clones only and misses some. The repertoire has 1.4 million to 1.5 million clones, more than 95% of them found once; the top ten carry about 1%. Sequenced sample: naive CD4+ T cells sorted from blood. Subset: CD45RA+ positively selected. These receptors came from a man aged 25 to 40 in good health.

The CDR3 nucleotides read TGCGCCAGCAGCTCGACACTAGCTTTCGGTCCCGGGGAGCTGTTTTTT. It encodes CASSSTLAFGPGELFF. The chain has TRBV5-1 and TRBJ2-2; TRBD2 is a possible D gene (6 bases). The CDR3 is 16 residues long. With 3 bases removed from V and 6 bases from J, the gap between germline ends came to 18 bases. In germline, CDR1 is SGHRS, CDR2 YFSETQ.

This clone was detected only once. The CDR3 coding sequence is TGTGCCAGCAGTTCCGGCCGGACACTCTACAATGAGCAGTTCTTC. Protein product: CASSSGRTLYNEQFF. The chain is built from TRBV6-5 and TRBJ2-1, with D perhaps matching TRBD1 (5 bases). The germline V and J ends were trimmed by 4 bases and 3 bases, with 13 bases remaining between them. Germline V lookup: CDR1 MNHEY, CDR2 SVGAGI. The CDR3 length is 15 residues.

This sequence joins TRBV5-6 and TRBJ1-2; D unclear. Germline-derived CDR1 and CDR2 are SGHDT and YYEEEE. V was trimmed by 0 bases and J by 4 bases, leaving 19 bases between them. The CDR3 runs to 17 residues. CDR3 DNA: TGTGCCAGCAGCTTGGTGGAGGGCGCGGTTGCGGTCTATGGCTACACCTTC. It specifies CASSLVEGAVAVYGYTF.

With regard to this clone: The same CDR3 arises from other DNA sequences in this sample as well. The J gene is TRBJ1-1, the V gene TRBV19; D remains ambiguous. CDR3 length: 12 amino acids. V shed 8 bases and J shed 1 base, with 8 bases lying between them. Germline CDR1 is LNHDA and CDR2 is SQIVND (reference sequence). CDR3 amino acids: CASSGPNTEAFF. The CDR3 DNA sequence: TGTGCCAGTTCCGGGCCGAACACTGAAGCTTTCTTT.

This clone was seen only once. For the CDR3, the DNA is TGTGCCAGCAGCCTTTGGACAGGGCAGCCCTCCTACAATGAGCAGTTCTTC. Translating gives CASSLWTGQPSYNEQFF. The chain is built from TRBV11-2 and TRBJ2-1; 8 positions agree with TRBD1. The CDR3 has 17 residues. Germline CDR1 and CDR2: SGHAT and FQNNGV. The ends lost 5 bases at V and 0 bases at J; junction bases unmatched: 9.

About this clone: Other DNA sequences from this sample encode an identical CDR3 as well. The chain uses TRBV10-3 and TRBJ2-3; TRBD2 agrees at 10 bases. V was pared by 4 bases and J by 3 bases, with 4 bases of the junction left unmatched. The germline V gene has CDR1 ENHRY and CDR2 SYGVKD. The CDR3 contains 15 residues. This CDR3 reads CAISGLAGGTDTQYF. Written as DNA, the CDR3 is TGTGCCATCAGTGGTTTAGCGGGAGGAACAGATACGCAGTATTTT.

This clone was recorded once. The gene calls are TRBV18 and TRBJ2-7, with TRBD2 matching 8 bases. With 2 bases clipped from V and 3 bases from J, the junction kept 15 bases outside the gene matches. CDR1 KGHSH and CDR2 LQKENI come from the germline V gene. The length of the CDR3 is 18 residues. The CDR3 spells CASSPISTTSAYLYEQYF. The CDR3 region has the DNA TGTGCCAGCTCACCAATCTCAACGACTAGCGCCTACCTCTACGAGCAGTACTTC.

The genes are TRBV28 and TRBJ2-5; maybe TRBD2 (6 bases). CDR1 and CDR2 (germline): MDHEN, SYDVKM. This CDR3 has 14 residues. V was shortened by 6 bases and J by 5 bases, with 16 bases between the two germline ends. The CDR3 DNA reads TGTGCCAGCAGGGAGCGTGGAGGGAAGGAGACCCAGTACTTC. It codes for CASRERGGKETQYF.

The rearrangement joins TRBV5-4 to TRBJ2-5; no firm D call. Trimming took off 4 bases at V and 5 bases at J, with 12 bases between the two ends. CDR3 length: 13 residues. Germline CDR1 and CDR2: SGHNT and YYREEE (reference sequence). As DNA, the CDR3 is TGTGCCAGCAGCAATGGAAAGTGGGAGACCCAGTACTTC. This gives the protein CASSNGKWETQYF.

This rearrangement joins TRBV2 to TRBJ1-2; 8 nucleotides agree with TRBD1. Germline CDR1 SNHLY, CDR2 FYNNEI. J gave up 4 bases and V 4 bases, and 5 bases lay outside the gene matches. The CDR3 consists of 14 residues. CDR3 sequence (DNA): TGTGCCAGCAGTGCGTGGACAGGGACCTATGGCTACACCTTC. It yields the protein CASSAWTGTYGYTF. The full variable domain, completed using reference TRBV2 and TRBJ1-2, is EPEVTQTPSHQVTQMGQEVILRCVPISNHLYFYWYRQILGQKVEFLVSFYNNEISEKSEIFDDQFSVERPDGSNFTLKIRSTKLEDSAMYFCASSAWTGTYGYTFGSGTRLTVV.

For the CDR3, the DNA is TGTGCCAGCAGCTTAAGGGGAGCCTACGAGCAGTACTTC. Encoded protein: CASSLRGAYEQYF. The V gene is TRBV7-9, the J gene TRBJ2-7, with D perhaps being TRBD1 or TRBD2 (5 bases each). This CDR3 contains 13 residues. CDR1 SEHNR and CDR2 FQNEAQ come from the germline V gene (reference sequence). V lost 2 bases, J lost 2 bases, and 7 bases lay in between.

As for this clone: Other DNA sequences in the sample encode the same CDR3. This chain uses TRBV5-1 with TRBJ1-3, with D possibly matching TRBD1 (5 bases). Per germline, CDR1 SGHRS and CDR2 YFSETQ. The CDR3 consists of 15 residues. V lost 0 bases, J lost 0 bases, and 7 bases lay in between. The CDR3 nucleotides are TGCGCCAGCAGCTTGGAGGGGAGCTCTGGAAACACCATATATTTT. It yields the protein CASSLEGSSGNTIYF.

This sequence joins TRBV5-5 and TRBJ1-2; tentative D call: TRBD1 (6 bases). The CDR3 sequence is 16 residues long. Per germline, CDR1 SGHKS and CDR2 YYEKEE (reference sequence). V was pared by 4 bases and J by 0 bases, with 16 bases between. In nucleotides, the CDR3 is TGTGCCAGCAGCCCCAGAGGGGGAGTAGCTAACTATGGCTACACCTTC. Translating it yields CASSPRGGVANYGYTF.

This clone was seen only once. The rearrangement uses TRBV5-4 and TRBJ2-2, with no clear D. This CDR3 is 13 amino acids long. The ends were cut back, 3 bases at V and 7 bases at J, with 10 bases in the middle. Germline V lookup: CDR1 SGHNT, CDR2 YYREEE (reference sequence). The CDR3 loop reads CASSSPKLGELFF. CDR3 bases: TGTGCCAGCAGCTCCCCCAAGCTCGGGGAGCTGTTTTTT.

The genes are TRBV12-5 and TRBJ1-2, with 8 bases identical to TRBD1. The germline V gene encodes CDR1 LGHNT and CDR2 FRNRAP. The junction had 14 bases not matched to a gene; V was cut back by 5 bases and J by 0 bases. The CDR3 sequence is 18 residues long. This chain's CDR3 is CASGQTSGTGRSNYGYTF. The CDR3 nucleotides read TGTGCTAGTGGTCAGACGTCCGGGACAGGCCGATCTAACTATGGCTACACCTTC.

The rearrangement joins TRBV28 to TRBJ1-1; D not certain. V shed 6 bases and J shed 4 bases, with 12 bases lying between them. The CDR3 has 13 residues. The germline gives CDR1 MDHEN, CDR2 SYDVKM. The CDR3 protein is CASRLYTPTEAFF. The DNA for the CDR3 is TGTGCCAGCAGGCTATATACCCCCACTGAAGCTTTCTTT. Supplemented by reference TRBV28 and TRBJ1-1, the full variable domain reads DVKVTQSSRYLVKRTGEKVFLECVQDMDHENMFWYRQDPGLGLRLIYFSYDVKMKEKGDIPEGYSVSREKKERFSLILESASTNQTSMYLCASRLYTPTEAFFGQGTRLTVV.

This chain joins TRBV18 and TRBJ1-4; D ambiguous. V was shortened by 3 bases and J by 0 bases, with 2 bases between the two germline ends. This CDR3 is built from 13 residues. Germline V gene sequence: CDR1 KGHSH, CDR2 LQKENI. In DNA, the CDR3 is TGTGCCAGCTCACCTACAACTAATGAAAAACTGTTTTTT. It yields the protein CASSPTTNEKLFF.

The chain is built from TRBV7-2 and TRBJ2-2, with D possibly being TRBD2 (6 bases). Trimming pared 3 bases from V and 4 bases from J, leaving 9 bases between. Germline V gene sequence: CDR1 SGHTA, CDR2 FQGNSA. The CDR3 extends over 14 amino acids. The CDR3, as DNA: TGTGCCAGCAGCTTCCTGACTAGCACCGGGGAGCTGTTTTTT. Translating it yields CASSFLTSTGELFF.

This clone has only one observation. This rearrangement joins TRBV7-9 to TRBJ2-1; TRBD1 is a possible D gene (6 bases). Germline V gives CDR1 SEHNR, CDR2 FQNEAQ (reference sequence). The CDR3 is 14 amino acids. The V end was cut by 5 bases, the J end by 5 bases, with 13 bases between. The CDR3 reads CASSGPRQDNEQFF. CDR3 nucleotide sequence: TGTGCCAGCAGCGGACCGAGACAGGACAATGAGCAGTTCTTC.

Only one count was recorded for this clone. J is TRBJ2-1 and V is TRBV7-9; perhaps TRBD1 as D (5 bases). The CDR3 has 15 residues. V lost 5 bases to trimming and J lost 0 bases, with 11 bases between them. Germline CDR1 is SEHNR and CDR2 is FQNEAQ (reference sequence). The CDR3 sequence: CASSPTEISYNEQFF. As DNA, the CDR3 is TGTGCCAGCAGCCCGACAGAGATCTCCTACAATGAGCAGTTCTTC.

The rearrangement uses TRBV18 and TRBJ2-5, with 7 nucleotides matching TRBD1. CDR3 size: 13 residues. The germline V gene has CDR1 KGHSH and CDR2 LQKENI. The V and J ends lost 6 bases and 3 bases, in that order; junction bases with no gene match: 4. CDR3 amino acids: CASSRDSKETQYF. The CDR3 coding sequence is TGTGCCAGCTCTCGGGACAGCAAAGAGACCCAGTACTTC.

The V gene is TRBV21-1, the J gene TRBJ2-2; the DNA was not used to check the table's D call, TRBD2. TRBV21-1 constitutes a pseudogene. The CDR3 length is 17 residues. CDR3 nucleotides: TGTGCCAGCAGCAACCAACTGGGGACTAGTGTCTCCGGGGAGCTGTTTTTT. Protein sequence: CASSNQLGTSVSGELFF.

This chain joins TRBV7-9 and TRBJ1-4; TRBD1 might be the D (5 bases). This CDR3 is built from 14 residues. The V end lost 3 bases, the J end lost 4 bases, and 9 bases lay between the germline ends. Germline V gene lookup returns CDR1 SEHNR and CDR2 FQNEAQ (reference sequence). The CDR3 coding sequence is TGTGCCAGCAGCTTGCAGGGCCTTAATGAAAAACTGTTTTTT. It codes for CASSLQGLNEKLFF. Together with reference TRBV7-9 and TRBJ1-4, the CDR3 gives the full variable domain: DTGVSQNPRHKITKRGQNVTFRCDPISEHNRLYWYRQTLGQGPEFLTYFQNEAQLEKSRLLSDRFSAERPKGSFSTLEIQRTEQGDSAMYLCASSLQGLNEKLFFGSGTQLSVL.

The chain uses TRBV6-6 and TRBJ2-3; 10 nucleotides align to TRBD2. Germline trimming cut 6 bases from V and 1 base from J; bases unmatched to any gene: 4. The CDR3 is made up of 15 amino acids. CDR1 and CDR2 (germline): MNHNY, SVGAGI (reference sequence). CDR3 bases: TGTGCCAGCAGACCCCTAGCGGGAGGCACAGATACGCAGTATTTT. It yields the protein CASRPLAGGTDTQYF.

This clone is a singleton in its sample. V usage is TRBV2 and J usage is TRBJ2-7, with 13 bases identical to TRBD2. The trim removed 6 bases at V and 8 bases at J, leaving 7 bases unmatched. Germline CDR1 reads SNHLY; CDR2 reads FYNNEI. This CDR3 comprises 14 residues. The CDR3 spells CASRRTSGSEKQYF. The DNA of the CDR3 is TGTGCCAGCAGACGGACTAGCGGGAGCGAGAAGCAGTACTTC.